This T cell receptor (beta chain) came from a study of blood T cell repertoires in COVID-19. Overall study context: COVID-19 samples collected from the United States, Italy and Spain covered acute and convalescent phases.

Trimming at V came to 2 bases and at J to 4 bases, leaving 5 bases not matched to a gene. CDR1 and CDR2 (germline): WNHNN, SYGVQD (reference sequence). The CDR3 runs 15 residues. In the source study's methods: Estimation of nucleated cell counts was performed using reference gene primer amplification. Method: immunoSEQ multiplex PCR; TCRdb's copy keeps in-frame clones and lacks some. The V and J calls and clone size are taken from that table; D and trimming were inferred from the DNA. This table has 410,000 or so clones, about nine tenths appearing once. The TCR sequence derives from a woman in her thirties with active or convalescent COVID-19. Sequencing was done on a sample of peripheral blood. The chain has TRBV10-1 and TRBJ2-3; 8 bases match TRBD2. The CDR3 DNA is TGCGCCAGCAGTGAGGGTCGGCGGGAGGCAGATACGCAGTATTTT. Translated: CASSEGRREADTQYF.